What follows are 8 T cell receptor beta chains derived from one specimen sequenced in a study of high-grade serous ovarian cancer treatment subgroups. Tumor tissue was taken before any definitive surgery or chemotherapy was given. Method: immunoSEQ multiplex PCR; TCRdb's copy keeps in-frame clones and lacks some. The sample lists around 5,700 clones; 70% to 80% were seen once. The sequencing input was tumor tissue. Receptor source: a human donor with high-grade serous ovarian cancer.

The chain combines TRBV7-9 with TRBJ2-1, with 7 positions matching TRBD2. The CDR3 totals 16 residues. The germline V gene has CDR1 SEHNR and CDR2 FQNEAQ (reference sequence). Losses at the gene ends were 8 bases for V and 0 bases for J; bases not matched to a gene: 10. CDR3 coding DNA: TGTGCCAGCCATCCAACGGGGGGAAGCTCCTACAATGAGCAGTTCTTC. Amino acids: CASHPTGGSSYNEQFF.

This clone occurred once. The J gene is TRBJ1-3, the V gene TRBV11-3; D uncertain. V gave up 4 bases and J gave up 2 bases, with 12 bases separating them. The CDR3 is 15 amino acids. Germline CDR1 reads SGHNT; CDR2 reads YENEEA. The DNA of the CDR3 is TGTGCCAGCAGCTCATTCTCAGAGACTGGAAACACCATATATTTT. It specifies CASSSFSETGNTIYF.

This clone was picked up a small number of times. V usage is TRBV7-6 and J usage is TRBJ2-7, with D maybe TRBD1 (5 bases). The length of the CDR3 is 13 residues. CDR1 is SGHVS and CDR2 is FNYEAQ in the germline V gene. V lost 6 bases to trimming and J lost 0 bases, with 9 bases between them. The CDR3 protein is CASSRTRSYEQYF. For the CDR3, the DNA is TGTGCCAGCAGTCGGACACGCTCCTACGAGCAGTACTTC.

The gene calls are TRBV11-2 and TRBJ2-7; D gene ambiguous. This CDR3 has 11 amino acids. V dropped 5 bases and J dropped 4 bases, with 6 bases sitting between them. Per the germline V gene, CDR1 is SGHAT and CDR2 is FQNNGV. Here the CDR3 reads CASSIQYEQYF. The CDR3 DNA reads TGTGCCAGCAGCATACAATACGAGCAGTACTTC.

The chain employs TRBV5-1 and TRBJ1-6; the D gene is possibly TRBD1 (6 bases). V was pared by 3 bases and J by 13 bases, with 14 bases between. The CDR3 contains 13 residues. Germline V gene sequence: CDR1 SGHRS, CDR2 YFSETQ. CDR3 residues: CASSSEGDRPLHF. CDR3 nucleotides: TGCGCCAGCAGCTCCGAGGGGGATCGCCCCCTCCACTTT.

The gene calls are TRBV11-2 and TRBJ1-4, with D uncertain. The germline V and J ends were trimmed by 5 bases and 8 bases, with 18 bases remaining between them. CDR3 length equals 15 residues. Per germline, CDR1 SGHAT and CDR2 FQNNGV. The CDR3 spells CASSKGIVREEKLFF. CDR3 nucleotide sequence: TGTGCCAGCAGCAAAGGCATAGTGCGAGAGGAAAAACTGTTTTTT. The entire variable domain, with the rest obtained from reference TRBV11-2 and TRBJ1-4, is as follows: EAGVAQSPRYKIIEKRQSVAFWCNPISGHATLYWYQQILGQGPKLLIQFQNNGVVDDSQLPKDRFSAERLKGVDSTLKIQPAKLEDSAVYLCASSKGIVREEKLFFGSGTQLSVL.

The CDR3 loop is CASSVNGGPYNEQFF. The CDR3 DNA follows: TGTGCCAGCAGCGTAAATGGGGGCCCATACAATGAGCAGTTCTTC. The chain links TRBV9 to TRBJ2-1; D might be TRBD1 (6 bases). V lost 1 base and J 4 bases, leaving 12 bases between the germline ends. Germline-derived CDR1 and CDR2 are SGDLS and YYNGEE. This CDR3 is 15 amino acids long.

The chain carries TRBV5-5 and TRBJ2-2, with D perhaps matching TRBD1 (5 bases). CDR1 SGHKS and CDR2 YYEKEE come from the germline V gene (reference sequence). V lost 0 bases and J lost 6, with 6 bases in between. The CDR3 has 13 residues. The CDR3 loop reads CASSLATAGELFF. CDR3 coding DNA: TGTGCCAGCAGCTTGGCGACAGCCGGGGAGCTGTTTTTT.